These 7 T cell receptor beta chains were sequenced from one sample in a study of blood T cell repertoires in COVID-19. Assay used: immunoSEQ multiplex PCR; TCRdb lists only in-frame clones, some missing. The table has a few hundred thousand clones, nearly 90% seen once; the top ten hold over 8.5%. Specimen: peripheral blood. These receptors all stem from a woman younger than 45 with COVID-19, enrolled during active disease.

V usage is TRBV6-5 and J usage is TRBJ2-7, with D possibly TRBD2 on 6 matching bases. The germline V gene has CDR1 MNHEY and CDR2 SVGAGI. V lost 4 bases and J lost 1, with 14 bases in between. This CDR3 spans 15 amino acids. The CDR3 is CASSWSSGGSYEQYF. The CDR3 nucleotides read TGTGCCAGCAGTTGGAGTTCCGGGGGTTCCTACGAGCAGTACTTC.

The genes are TRBV5-1 and TRBJ2-7; 7 nucleotides align to TRBD1. Germline loops: CDR1 SGHRS, CDR2 YFSETQ. CDR3 size: 13 residues. The V segment lost 5 bases and the J segment 2 bases; nucleotides outside the gene matches: 4. CDR3 loop: CASRGDSAYEQYF. In nucleotides, the CDR3 is TGCGCCAGCAGGGGGGACAGCGCCTACGAGCAGTACTTC.

This sequence joins TRBV25-1 and TRBJ1-5; D may be TRBD1 (6 bases). From germline, CDR1 is MGHDK and CDR2 SYGVNS. CDR3 size: 15 residues. V was pared by 6 bases and J by 6 bases, with 18 bases between. The CDR3 DNA is TGTGCCAGCAGCCGGACTGGACAGAGGAGTCAGCCCCAGCATTTT. It translates to CASSRTGQRSQPQHF. Full variable domain (remainder filled in from reference TRBV25-1 and TRBJ1-5): EADIYQTPRYLVIGTGKKITLECSQTMGHDKMYWYQQDPGMELHLIHYSYGVNSTEKGDLSSESTVSRIRTEHFPLTLESARPSHTSQYLCASSRTGQRSQPQHFGDGTRLSIL.

This sequence joins TRBV4-1 and TRBJ1-4; D is possibly TRBD1 (5 bases). CDR1 and CDR2 (germline): MGHRA, YSYEKL. V was pared by 4 bases and J by 4 bases, with 16 bases between. The CDR3 extends over 16 amino acids. CDR3: CASSPIWGSLNEKLFF. CDR3 nucleotides: TGCGCCAGCAGCCCCATTTGGGGCAGCCTTAATGAAAAACTGTTTTTT.

This chain connects TRBV16 to TRBJ1-4; D unresolved. The CDR3 contains 17 residues. Germline assignment: CDR1 KGHSY and CDR2 FQNENV. The V end was cut by 2 bases, the J end by 5 bases, with 18 bases between. This CDR3 is CASSQLNPGLRNEKLFF. The CDR3 bases are TGTGCCAGCAGCCAACTAAACCCGGGGTTGAGAAATGAAAAACTGTTTTTT.

The chain recombines TRBV18 with TRBJ2-4; maybe TRBD1 (6 bases). Trimming took off 2 bases at V and 8 bases at J, with 16 bases between the two ends. CDR1 and CDR2 from the germline V gene are KGHSH and LQKENI. The CDR3 has 15 amino acids. CDR3 region: CASSPRSGDGYIQYF. CDR3 DNA sequence: TGTGCCAGCTCACCAAGGTCAGGGGACGGGTACATTCAGTACTTC.

The chain combines TRBV6-6 with TRBJ1-6; possibly TRBD1 for D (5 bases). The CDR3 covers 17 residues. The germline V and J ends were trimmed by 5 bases and 4 bases, with 18 bases remaining between them. Germline assignment: CDR1 MNHNY and CDR2 SVGAGI (reference sequence). This CDR3 reads CASSLAGVLSYNSPLHF. DNA of the CDR3: TGTGCCAGCAGTCTGGCGGGGGTGCTATCATATAATTCACCCCTCCACTTT.